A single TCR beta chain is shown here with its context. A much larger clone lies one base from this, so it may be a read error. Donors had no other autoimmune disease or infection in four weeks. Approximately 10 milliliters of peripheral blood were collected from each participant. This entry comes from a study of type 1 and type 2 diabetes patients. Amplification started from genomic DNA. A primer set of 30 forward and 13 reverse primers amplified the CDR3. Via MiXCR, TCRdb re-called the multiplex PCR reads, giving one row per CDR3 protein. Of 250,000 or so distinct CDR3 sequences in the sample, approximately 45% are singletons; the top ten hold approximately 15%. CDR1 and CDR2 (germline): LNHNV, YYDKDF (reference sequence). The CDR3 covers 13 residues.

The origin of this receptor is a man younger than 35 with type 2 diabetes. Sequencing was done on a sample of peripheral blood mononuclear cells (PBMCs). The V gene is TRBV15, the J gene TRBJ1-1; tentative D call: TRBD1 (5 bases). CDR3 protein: CAASDSMNTEAFF. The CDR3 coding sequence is TGTGCCGCCAGCGACAGCATGAACACTGAAGCTTTCTTT.